The 13 T cell receptor beta chains given below trace back to one sample, sequenced in a study of response to subunit inactivated influenza vaccine (dated by TCRdb to 2017 to 2018). Libraries were built with RT-PCR. TCRdb lists the instrument as Illumina HiSeq 2500. TCRdb passed the public sequencing reads through fastp at Q25 and MiXCR, retaining productive beta sequences. Rows matching on CDR3 protein sequence are summarized as one entry with the most common DNA and genes. In all, the sample holds more than 450,000 distinct CDR3 sequences, and 7.6% of those were seen once. The leading ten clones occupy around 13% of the sample. This specimen consisted of PBMCs from blood, obtained roughly 24 months after vaccination. The receptor source for this set is a man aged 45 to 75 who received an inactivated influenza vaccine. Donor details come from another sample of the same person, matched by shared clones.

This clonotype was observed a handful of times. The chain recombines TRBV14 with TRBJ2-1, with a tentative D call TRBD1 (6 bases). The germline CDR1 and CDR2 sequences are SGHDN and FVKESK. The ends were cut back, 1 base at V and 10 bases at J, with 14 bases in the middle. This CDR3 is 14 amino acids long. CDR3 coding DNA: TGTGCCAGCAGCCAAGTTGGGGGCAAAGTAGAGCAGTTCTTC. This translates into CASSQVGGKVEQFF.

This clonotype has at least ten counts. The rearrangement uses TRBV27 and TRBJ2-1, with D possibly being TRBD2 (7 bases). The germline gives CDR1 MNHEY, CDR2 SMNVEV (reference sequence). This CDR3 is 13 amino acids long. The V end lost 11 bases, the J end lost 4 bases, and 15 bases lay between the germline ends. As DNA, the CDR3 is TGTGCCGGGGGGGCTAGCAGATACAATGAGCAGTTCTTC. Protein product: CAGGASRYNEQFF.

This clonotype was seen ten or more times. The rearrangement links TRBV2 to TRBJ2-7, with no clear D. CDR1 is SNHLY, CDR2 FYNNEI, per germline. The CDR3 loop spans 14 amino acids. V lost 4 bases and J 4 bases, leaving 14 bases between the germline ends. In DNA, the CDR3 is TGTGCCAGCAGTGCAATACTTCTAGAATACGAGCAGTACTTC. Translating it yields CASSAILLEYEQYF.

V is TRBV18 and J is TRBJ2-5; no clear D gene. CDR3 length: 14 residues. The V end lost 5 bases, the J end lost 2 bases, and 12 bases lay between the germline ends. Germline V CDR1 and CDR2: KGHSH, LQKENI. CDR3 bases: TGTGCCAGCTCAGCAGGAGCACAGCAAGAGACCCAGTACTTC. It codes for CASSAGAQQETQYF.

This clonotype was counted at least ten times. The chain combines TRBV7-9 with TRBJ1-1, with 11 positions matching TRBD1. The CDR3 extends over 15 amino acids. Germline loops: CDR1 SEHNR, CDR2 FQNEAQ (reference sequence). Germline trimming cut 6 bases from V and 5 bases from J; bases unmatched to any gene: 8. CDR3 coding DNA: TGTGCCAGCAGTCTGGACAGGGGGCCTGTGACTGAAGCTTTCTTT. Translation gives CASSLDRGPVTEAFF. Full variable domain (outside the CDR3, taken from reference TRBV7-9 and TRBJ1-1): DTGVSQNPRHKITKRGQNVTFRCDPISEHNRLYWYRQTLGQGPEFLTYFQNEAQLEKSRLLSDRFSAERPKGSFSTLEIQRTEQGDSAMYLCASSLDRGPVTEAFFGQGTRLTVV.

The chain joins TRBV19 to TRBJ1-2, with a weak D call TRBD1 (5 bases). Per germline, CDR1 LNHDA and CDR2 SQIVND (reference sequence). This CDR3 comprises 16 residues. With 5 bases removed from V and 8 bases from J, the gap between germline ends came to 24 bases. The CDR3 protein is CASSPRFGTAAPGYTF. In nucleotides, the CDR3 is TGTGCCAGTAGTCCGCGTTTCGGGACGGCCGCTCCGGGCTACACCTTC.

This clonotype came up many times. This chain links TRBV7-2 with TRBJ2-7, with D perhaps matching TRBD1 (7 bases). The CDR3 totals 16 residues. The germline gives CDR1 SGHTA, CDR2 FQGNSA. V shed 0 bases and J shed 3 bases, with 15 bases lying between them. The CDR3 DNA reads TGTGCCAGCAGCTTAGCTGGAGGGGGCCCCTACTACGAGCAGTACTTC. Translating it yields CASSLAGGGPYYEQYF.

V is TRBV28 and J is TRBJ1-5; a weak D match, TRBD1 (5 bases). Between the trimmed V and J ends, which lost 5 bases and 2 bases, there was a span of 19 bases. The CDR3 sequence is 17 residues long. CDR1 is MDHEN and CDR2 is SYDVKM in the germline V gene. CDR3 in DNA: TGTGCCAGCAGTCGAATAGGGACCGGGGGTGGCAATCAGCCCCAGCATTTT. Protein sequence: CASSRIGTGGGNQPQHF.

V is TRBV5-1 and J is TRBJ2-5, with 10 nucleotides matching TRBD1. The length of the CDR3 is 15 residues. CDR1 and CDR2 from the germline V gene are SGHRS and YFSETQ. Trimming removed 5 bases from V and 2 bases from J; junction bases left unmatched: 6. The CDR3: CASRPRTGGQETQYF. The DNA for the CDR3 is TGCGCCAGCAGACCGCGGACAGGGGGACAAGAGACCCAGTACTTC.

This clonotype was counted only a few times. V gene TRBV12-3 or TRBV12-4 combines with J gene TRBJ2-2; unclear D gene. This CDR3 region has 14 residues. V was clipped by 3 bases and J by 6 bases, with 11 bases between them. DNA for the CDR3: TGTGCCAGCAGTTTGATAAGAGTTTCCGGGGAGCTGTTTTTT. Translated, it gives CASSLIRVSGELFF.

This clonotype was counted between two and nine times. The chain is built from TRBV7-8 and TRBJ1-3; TRBD1 matches at 7 bases. CDR1 SGHVS and CDR2 FQNEAQ come from the germline V gene. CDR3 size: 15 residues. The V and J ends lost 1 base and 4 bases, in that order; junction bases with no gene match: 4. CDR3 residues: CASSLVARGGNTIYF. CDR3 DNA sequence: TGTGCCAGCAGCTTAGTTGCCAGGGGGGGAAACACCATATATTTT.

CDR3 amino acids: CASRDSGGSYNEQFF. Written as DNA, the CDR3 is TGTGCCAGCAGAGATAGCGGGGGCTCCTACAATGAGCAGTTCTTC. This chain links TRBV25-1 with TRBJ2-1, with 9 positions matching TRBD2. There are 15 residues in the CDR3. Germline values: CDR1 MGHDK, CDR2 SYGVNS. V lost 6 bases to trimming and J lost 0 bases; unmatched junction nucleotides: 3.

This clonotype showed up many times. The rearrangement uses TRBV28 and TRBJ1-1, with TRBD1 matching over 7 bases. Per germline, CDR1 MDHEN and CDR2 SYDVKM. The V segment lost 6 bases and the J segment 2 bases; nucleotides outside the gene matches: 9. This CDR3 is 15 amino acids long. The chain's CDR3 is CASSLMGQQNTEAFF. The DNA for the CDR3 is TGTGCCAGCAGCCTCATGGGACAGCAAAACACTGAAGCTTTCTTT.